A single T cell receptor beta chain is shown here with its context. The data derive from a study of T cell changes during pregnancy in multiple sclerosis. Here immunoSEQ multiplex PCR was the method, and the copy in TCRdb shows in-frame clones only, minus some. The table has approximately 52,000 clones, around 92% seen once. CDR1 and CDR2 from the germline V gene are SGHTA and FQGTGA. This CDR3 region has 13 residues. V was pared by 1 base and J by 7 bases, with 8 bases between. The receptor was derived from a female donor with multiple sclerosis, enrolled in a pregnancy study. The rearrangement links TRBV7-3 to TRBJ2-1; D gene uncertain. The specimen was CD4+ T cells from peripheral blood mononuclear cells, collected after pregnancy. The CDR3 coding sequence is TGTGCCAGCAGCTTAAATGCGTGGAATGAGCAGTTCTTC. This translates into CASSLNAWNEQFF.